This T cell receptor (beta chain) was sequenced for a study of T cell clonality in common variable immunodeficiency. Data came from immunoSEQ multiplex PCR; TCRdb stores just in-frame clones and leaves some out. Recorded here are roughly 60,000 clones, none singletons. This clone was observed at least ten times. Its antigen is still unknown. The observed sequence ends 3 residues before the CDR3 terminus, with the missing tail filled in from the germline J gene. CDR1 is DFQATT, CDR2 SNEGSKA, per germline (reference sequence). Trimming pared 1 base from V and 0 bases from J, leaving 7 bases between. The length of the CDR3 is 14 residues. Both groups were predominantly of Caucasian heritage. Study-wide points: In common variable immunodeficiency, TCR beta chains reportedly carried fewer deletions and N-nucleotide insertions. Authors noted CVID clonality's cause needs subpopulation repertoire sequencing. Compared with controls, CVID subjects had fewer shared TCRbeta clones.

This clonotype was obtained from a person aged 18 to 70 in good health. The chain joins TRBV20-1 to TRBJ2-4; no definite D call. Sequencing input: peripheral blood mononuclear cells. The covered CDR3 bases are TGCAGTGCTAGAGCTACAGAAGCCAAAAACATT. Residues: CSARATEAKNI. The entire CDR3 is CSARATEAKNIQYF.